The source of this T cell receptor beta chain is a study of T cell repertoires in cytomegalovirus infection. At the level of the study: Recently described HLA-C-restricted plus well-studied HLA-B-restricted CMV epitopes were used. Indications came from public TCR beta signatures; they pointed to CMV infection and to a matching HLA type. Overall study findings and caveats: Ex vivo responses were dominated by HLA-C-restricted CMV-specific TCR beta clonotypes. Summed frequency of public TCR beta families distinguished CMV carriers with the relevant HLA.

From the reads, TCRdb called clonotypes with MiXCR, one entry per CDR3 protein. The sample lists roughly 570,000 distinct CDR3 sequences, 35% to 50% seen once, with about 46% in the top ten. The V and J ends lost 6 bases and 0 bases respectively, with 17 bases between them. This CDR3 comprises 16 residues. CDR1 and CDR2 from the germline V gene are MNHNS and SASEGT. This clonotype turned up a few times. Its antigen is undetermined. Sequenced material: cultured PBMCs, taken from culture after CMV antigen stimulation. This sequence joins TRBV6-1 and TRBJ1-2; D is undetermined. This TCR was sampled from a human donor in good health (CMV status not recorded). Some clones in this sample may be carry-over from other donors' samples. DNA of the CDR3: TGTGCCAGCAGCCCCCCCCGGGGATTCGCTAACTATGGCTACACCTTC. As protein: CASSPPRGFANYGYTF.